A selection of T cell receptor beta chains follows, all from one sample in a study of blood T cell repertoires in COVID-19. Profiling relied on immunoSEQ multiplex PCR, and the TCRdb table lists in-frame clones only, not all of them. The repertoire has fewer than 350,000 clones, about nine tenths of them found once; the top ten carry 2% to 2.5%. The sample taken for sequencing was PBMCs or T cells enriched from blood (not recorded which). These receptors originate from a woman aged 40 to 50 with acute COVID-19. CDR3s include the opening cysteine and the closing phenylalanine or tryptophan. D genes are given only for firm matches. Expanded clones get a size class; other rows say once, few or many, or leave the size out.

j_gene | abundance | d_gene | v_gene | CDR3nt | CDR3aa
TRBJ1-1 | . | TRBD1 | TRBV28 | TGTGCCAGCAGTTCCCTATTTGGGGACAGGGGGCCTGAAGCTTTCTTT | CASSSLFGDRGPEAFF
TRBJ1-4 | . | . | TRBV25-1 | TGTGCCAGCAGGACAGACCCTAATGAAAAACTGTTTTTT | CASRTDPNEKLFF
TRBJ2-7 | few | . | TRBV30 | TGTGCCTGGAGTGTAGGGAGTCTACGTGAGCAGTACTTC | CAWSVGSLREQYF
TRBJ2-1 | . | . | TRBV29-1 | TGCAGCGTTGATGTACTAGCTGAGAGCAATGAGCAGTTCTTC | CSVDVLAESNEQFF
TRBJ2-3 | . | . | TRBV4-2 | TGTGCCAGCAGCCTTGACAGGACTAGGAAAAGAGATACGCAGTATTTT | CASSLDRTRKRDTQYF
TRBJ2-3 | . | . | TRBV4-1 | TGCGCCAGCAGGGTCTTTGGCGGAACAGATACGCAGTATTTT | CASRVFGGTDTQYF
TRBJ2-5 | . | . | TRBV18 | TGTGCCAGCTCACCGGGAGGGGGGGCGAAGACCCAGTACTTC | CASSPGGGAKTQYF
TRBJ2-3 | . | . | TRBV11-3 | TGTGCCAGCAGCCTAACAGCTAGCACAGATACGCAGTATTTT | CASSLTASTDTQYF
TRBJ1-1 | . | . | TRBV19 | TGTGCCAGTAGTCTAAGGGGCGGGGTAACTGAAGCTTTCTTT | CASSLRGGVTEAFF
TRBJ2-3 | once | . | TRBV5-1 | TGCGCCAGCAGCTTGGTCGGCGGATTCACAGATACGCAGTATTTT | CASSLVGGFTDTQYF
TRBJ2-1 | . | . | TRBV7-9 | TGTGCCAGCAGCTTCCCGACTCAAAACAATGAGCAGTTCTTC | CASSFPTQNNEQFF
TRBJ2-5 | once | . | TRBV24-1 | TGTGCCACCAGTGATCGGAGGGCTCAAGAGACCCAGTACTTC | CATSDRRAQETQYF
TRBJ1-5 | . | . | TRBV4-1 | TGCGCCAGCAGCCAACAGGGGCCACGGCAGCATTTT | CASSQQGPRQHF
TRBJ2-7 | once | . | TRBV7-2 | TGTGCCAGCAGCTTAAACAGTCAATACGAGCAGTACTTC | CASSLNSQYEQYF
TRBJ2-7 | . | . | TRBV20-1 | TGCAGTGCTAGGGCTCACTACGAGCAGTACTTC | CSARAHYEQYF
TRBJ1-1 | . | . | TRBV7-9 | TGTGCCAGCAGCTTAGCGGGGCTAAGGAACACTGAAGCTTTCTTT | CASSLAGLRNTEAFF
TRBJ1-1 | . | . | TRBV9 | TGTGCCAGCAGCCTAGAGGGGAACAAGAACACTGAAGCTTTCTTT | CASSLEGNKNTEAFF
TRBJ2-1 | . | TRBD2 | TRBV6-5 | TGTGCCAGCAGAGCTAAACGGGGGGGGTACAATGAGCAGTTCTTC | CASRAKRGGYNEQFF
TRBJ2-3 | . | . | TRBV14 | TGTGCCAGCAGCTTAGTCCCAGCTAGTAGCACAGATACGCAGTATTTT | CASSLVPASSTDTQYF
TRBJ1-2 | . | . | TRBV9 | TGTGCCAGCAGCGGAACAGGGATCGGCTACACCTTC | CASSGTGIGYTF
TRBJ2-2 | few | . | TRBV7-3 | TGTGCCAGCAGCCCGTTAGCGGAGGGCCTCACCGGGGAGCTGTTTTTT | CASSPLAEGLTGELFF
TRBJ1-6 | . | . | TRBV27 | TGTGCCAGCAGTCCACCTTCGAGGGCGAATTCACCCCTCCACTTT | CASSPPSRANSPLHF
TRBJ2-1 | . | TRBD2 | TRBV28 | TGTGCCAGCAGTTCACTAGCGGGGGGGTTTAACGGTGAGCAGTTCTTC | CASSSLAGGFNGEQFF